This TCR beta chain was retrieved from a study of cytomegalovirus exposure and HLA in healthy donors. General observations from the study: Most observed TCR sequences were rare, whereas some public TCRs were detected in many donors. A subsequent analysis found that TCR clusters from the first cohort also tended to co-occur in the 90 to 150 validation repertoires, with around 94% of cluster scores above 0. The listing of roughly 160 TCR beta chains classed them as cytomegalovirus-associated.

The CDR3 covers 13 residues. CDR1 and CDR2 from the germline V gene are MDHEN and SYDVKM. The V and J ends lost 4 bases and 6 bases, in that order; junction bases with no gene match: 2. Turning to this clone: The target antigen is unknown.

Some clones are missing from TCRdb's copy, which holds only in-frame ones; the method was immunoSEQ multiplex PCR. The sample lists some 270,000 clones; approximately 86% were seen once. The specimen was PBMCs. The sequence derives from a woman aged 18-29 years in good health and CMV-seronegative. The chain couples TRBV28 to TRBJ2-7; 11 positions agree with TRBD1. The CDR3 loop is CASSSGTGGEQYF. In DNA form, the CDR3 reads TGTGCCAGCAGTTCCGGGACAGGGGGCGAGCAGTACTTC.